The next 6 T cell receptor beta chains were all read from a single sample in a study of vaccination and CD4 T cells after COVID-19. Treatment in this sample: approximately nine-day PBMC culture with coronavirus spike peptide pools or control peptides (ViraFEST assay). What these receptors recognize is not known. Sequencing of cultured CD4+ T cell DNA used the Oncomine TCR Beta short-read assay. TCRdb itself ran the PCR reads through MiXCR, one entry per CDR3 protein. The table lists more than 9,000 distinct CDR3 sequences, about 50% of them singletons. Specimen: CD4+ T cells from blood, cultured in vitro. These receptors came from a human donor who had recovered from COVID-19.

The chain carries TRBV19 and TRBJ1-6; no definite D call. This CDR3 region has 16 residues. V shed 1 base and J shed 7 bases, with 14 bases lying between them. The germline V gene encodes CDR1 LNHDA and CDR2 SQIVND (reference sequence). The DNA for the CDR3 is TGTGCCAGTAGTATAGTGCCGGGATCGGGGAATTCACCCCTCCACTTT. Translation gives CASSIVPGSGNSPLHF. Drawing the rest from reference TRBV19 and TRBJ1-6, the complete variable domain is DGGITQSPKYLFRKEGQNVTLSCEQNLNHDAMYWYRQDPGQGLRLIYYSQIVNDFQKGDIAEGYSVSREKKESFPLTVTSAQKNPTAFYLCASSIVPGSGNSPLHFGNGTRLTVT.

By frequency in the sample, this clonotype is medium-sized. This chain uses TRBV19 with TRBJ2-1; 7 nucleotides match TRBD1. Germline assignment: CDR1 LNHDA and CDR2 SQIVND (reference sequence). The CDR3 has 13 residues. The V segment lost 9 bases and the J segment 4 bases; nucleotides outside the gene matches: 6. CDR3: CASRDSHYNEQFF. Written as DNA, the CDR3 is TGTGCCAGCCGGGACAGCCATTACAATGAGCAGTTCTTC.

This clonotype was counted between two and nine times. The chain couples TRBV6-4 to TRBJ1-2; perhaps TRBD1 as D (6 bases). CDR1 is MRHNA, CDR2 SNTAGT, per germline. The CDR3 runs 16 residues. V was pared by 5 bases and J by 2 bases, with 18 bases between. Here the CDR3 reads CASSLGVRGRNYGYTF. The DNA for the CDR3 is TGTGCCAGCAGTTTAGGAGTCAGGGGAAGAAACTATGGCTACACCTTC.

This sequence joins TRBV11-1 and TRBJ2-7; TRBD1 aligns across 9 bases. The CDR3 contains 15 residues. Germline values: CDR1 SGHAT, CDR2 FQDESV (reference sequence). With V trimmed by 0 bases and J by 6 bases, 6 bases remained unmatched. The CDR3 coding sequence is TGTGCCAGCAGCTTAGCAGGGGGACAGGGTTCCGAGCAGTACTTC. Translating gives CASSLAGGQGSEQYF.

This clonotype was seen more than once but under ten times. The chain joins TRBV20-1 to TRBJ2-7, with 7 positions matching TRBD2. Germline V gene sequence: CDR1 DFQATT, CDR2 SNEGSKA (reference sequence). CDR3 size: 14 residues. The CDR3, as DNA: TGCAGCGCACGGGTCCCCGGGAGGCAGGTCGAGCAGTACTTC. Translation: CSARVPGRQVEQYF.

The chain's CDR3 is CASRLGNQPQHF. The CDR3 DNA reads as TGTGCCAGCCGCCTGGGCAATCAGCCCCAGCATTTT. The V gene is TRBV6-2 or TRBV6-3, the J gene TRBJ1-5, with D unclear. The CDR3 totals 12 residues. Trimming removed 8 bases at V and 2 bases at J, with 7 bases between. Germline CDR1 is MNHEY and CDR2 is SVGEGT.